This TCR beta chain was identified in a study of shared clonotypes between healthy human individuals. J lost 4 bases, V lost 4 bases, and 6 bases had no gene match. The length of the CDR3 is 15 residues. The V gene's germline CDR1 is MGHDK and CDR2 SYGVNS. Data came from immunoSEQ multiplex PCR; TCRdb stores just in-frame clones and leaves some out. In the table there are just over 2,000,000 clones, 85% to 95% of which are singletons. The TCR was taken from a man aged 18 to 29 in good health. The genes are TRBV25-1 and TRBJ2-3; 9 positions match TRBD2. The source material was naive CD4+ T cells sorted from blood. The subset was: CD45RA+ positively selected. The CDR3 bases are TGTGCCAGCAGTGCAAGGCGGGGGGGCCCAGATACGCAGTATTTT. It encodes CASSARRGGPDTQYF.